This TCR beta chain comes out of a study of CD8 T cells in ankylosing spondylitis. The ends were cut back, 5 bases at V and 0 bases at J, with 19 bases in the middle. Germline V gives CDR1 SGHAT, CDR2 FQDESV (reference sequence). The length of the CDR3 is 18 residues. TCRdb analysed the 5' RACE reads with MiXCR anew, one entry per CDR3 protein. The data hold about 140,000 distinct CDR3 sequences, with 6% to 8% observed a single time. Study-wide results and limits: A motif in TCR beta, a set of eight highly homologous variants, appeared characteristic of ankylosing spondylitis blood. Disease-linked clones reportedly showed significant enrichment in matched ankylosing spondylitis synovial fluid.

A remark on this clonotype: Its matching antigen is unknown.

This clonotype was obtained from a female donor with ankylosing spondylitis or in good health (not recorded which). Sequencing was done on a sample of blood, either unsorted or a sorted T cell fraction (not recorded which). The J gene is TRBJ1-4, the V gene TRBV11-1; tentatively, D is TRBD1 (6 bases). The CDR3 loop is CASSPQGISVTTNEKLFF. The CDR3, as DNA: TGTGCCAGCAGCCCACAGGGAATCTCCGTTACAACTAATGAAAAACTGTTTTTT.